This passage covers 19 T cell receptor beta chains from one sample sequenced in a study of blood T cell repertoires in COVID-19. The protocol was immunoSEQ multiplex PCR, while the TCRdb copy is restricted to in-frame clones and leaves out a portion. The repertoire has around 430,000 clones, roughly 88% of them found once; the top ten carry around an eighth. Source material: peripheral blood. These TCRs come from a woman in her forties or fifties with COVID-19, enrolled during active disease.

The V call is TRBV19, the J call TRBJ1-5; D remains unclear. V dropped 2 bases and J dropped 0 bases, with 14 bases sitting between them. CDR1 is LNHDA and CDR2 is SQIVND in the germline V gene (reference sequence). The CDR3 has 17 residues. CDR3 residues: CASSISTDFYSNQPQHF. The CDR3 nucleotides are TGTGCCAGTAGTATATCAACGGACTTTTATAGCAATCAGCCCCAGCATTTT.

V usage is TRBV9 and J usage is TRBJ1-2; TRBD1 matches 7 bases. This CDR3 contains 14 residues. J gave up 4 bases and V 5 bases, and 8 bases lay outside the gene matches. In germline, CDR1 is SGDLS, CDR2 YYNGEE. CDR3 DNA sequence: TGTGCCAGCAGTACCGGGGCAGGGGGCTATGGCTACACCTTC. It translates to CASSTGAGGYGYTF.

The chain is built from TRBV3-1 (or the pseudogene TRBV3-2) and TRBJ2-2, with 10 bases aligning to TRBD1. The CDR3 runs to 17 residues. The junction had 6 bases not matched to a gene; V was cut back by 1 base and J by 4 bases. CDR1 and CDR2 from the germline V gene are LGHDT and YNNKEL (reference sequence). CDR3 residues: CASSQVRGQGPTGELFF. For the CDR3, the DNA is TGTGCCAGCAGCCAAGTACGGGGACAGGGGCCCACCGGGGAGCTGTTTTTT.

V is TRBV6-5 and J is TRBJ2-3; 7 nucleotides align to TRBD2. J gave up 5 bases and V 7 bases, and 9 bases lay outside the gene matches. Germline CDR1 MNHEY, CDR2 SVGAGI. This CDR3 is 14 amino acids long. The CDR3 DNA reads TGTGCCAGCACAGCGGGGAGGGGTGAAGATACGCAGTATTTT. Protein sequence: CASTAGRGEDTQYF.

J is TRBJ1-1 and V is TRBV2; tentatively, D is TRBD1 (5 bases). The germline gives CDR1 SNHLY, CDR2 FYNNEI. This CDR3 contains 12 residues. The V end was cut by 8 bases, the J end by 3 bases, with 10 bases between. Here the CDR3 reads CASREGHTEAFF. The CDR3 region has the DNA TGTGCCAGCCGGGAGGGGCACACTGAAGCTTTCTTT.

The genes are TRBV9 and TRBJ2-2, with 8 bases that match TRBD2. After removal of 4 bases from V and 3 bases from J, the junction contained 8 bases not matched to a gene. The CDR3 is 16 amino acids. Germline V CDR1 and CDR2: SGDLS, YYNGEE. In DNA, the CDR3 is TGTGCCAGCAGCTTCCTCCGGGGGGGCTACACCGGGGAGCTGTTTTTT. Amino acid sequence: CASSFLRGGYTGELFF.

The chain joins TRBV11-2 to TRBJ2-5, with D tentatively TRBD1 (7 bases). The V gene lost 5 bases and the J gene lost 2 bases, with 18 bases spanning the gap. The CDR3 runs 16 residues. CDR1 and CDR2 (germline): SGHAT, FQNNGV. The CDR3 DNA reads TGTGCCAGCAGCCGGAGGGCACAGGGGTTTCAAGAGACCCAGTACTTC. As protein: CASSRRAQGFQETQYF.

The V and J genes are TRBV2 and TRBJ2-1; 7 nucleotides line up with TRBD2. CDR1 SNHLY and CDR2 FYNNEI come from the germline V gene. CDR3 length equals 13 residues. V gave up 4 bases and J gave up 6 bases; unmatched junction bases: 3. The DNA of the CDR3 is TGTGCCAGCAGTGCGCTAGCGGTCAATGAGCAGTTCTTC. Residues: CASSALAVNEQFF.

The chain recombines TRBV6-6 with TRBJ2-1; D ambiguous. The CDR3 sequence is 15 residues long. The germline V gene encodes CDR1 MNHNY and CDR2 SVGAGI (reference sequence). Trimming shortened V by 0 bases and J by 3 bases, and 9 bases separated the two germline ends. The CDR3 loop is CASSYSPSLYNEQFF. The CDR3 DNA is TGTGCCAGCAGTTACTCTCCTTCTCTCTACAATGAGCAGTTCTTC.

The V gene is TRBV7-2, the J gene TRBJ1-1; 7 nucleotides agree with TRBD1. There are 14 residues in the CDR3. V dropped 1 base and J dropped 11; count of bases not matched to a gene: 10. CDR1 is SGHTA, CDR2 FQGNSA, per germline. CDR3 sequence reads: CASSLDRQGDMAFF. CDR3 DNA sequence: TGTGCCAGCAGCTTAGATCGTCAGGGGGATATGGCTTTCTTT.

The chain is built from TRBV7-2 and TRBJ1-1; a possible D gene is TRBD1 (5 bases). Germline loops: CDR1 SGHTA, CDR2 FQGNSA. The CDR3 has 14 amino acids. Trimming pared 3 bases from V and 1 base from J, leaving 9 bases between. The CDR3: CASSFRTPNTEAFF. The CDR3 DNA follows: TGTGCCAGCAGCTTCAGGACACCGAACACTGAAGCTTTCTTT.

This clone occurred once. The chain links TRBV5-1 to TRBJ2-2, with 9 bases that match TRBD2. V was clipped by 4 bases and J by 1 base; unmatched bases: 5. Germline V CDR1 and CDR2: SGHRS, YFSETQ. The CDR3 is made up of 16 amino acids. The CDR3 region has the DNA TGCGCCAGCAGCCTCGGTAGCGGGAGGAACACCGGGGAGCTGTTTTTT. It translates to CASSLGSGRNTGELFF.

The chain joins TRBV19 to TRBJ2-1; TRBD2 aligns across 7 bases. The CDR3 extends over 16 amino acids. Germline loops: CDR1 LNHDA, CDR2 SQIVND (reference sequence). The J segment lost 3 bases and the V segment lost 5 bases, leaving 10 bases of the junction unmatched. DNA of the CDR3: TGTGCCAGTAGTCCCCTCCTAGCGGATTTCTACAATGAGCAGTTCTTC. Translated: CASSPLLADFYNEQFF.

The chain couples TRBV27 to TRBJ1-2; no clear D gene. The germline V gene encodes CDR1 MNHEY and CDR2 SMNVEV (reference sequence). Trimming left V 0 bases short and J 5 bases short, with 10 bases between. The length of the CDR3 is 14 residues. CDR3 region: CASSLSFSGYGYTF. Here the CDR3 DNA reads TGTGCCAGCAGTTTATCTTTTTCAGGATATGGCTACACCTTC.

This chain joins TRBV2 and TRBJ2-7; 7 bases align to TRBD1. V trimming: 3 bases; J trimming: 1 base; junction bases outside the gene matches: 3. CDR3 length: 14 residues. Germline assignment: CDR1 SNHLY and CDR2 FYNNEI. The CDR3 DNA follows: TGTGCCAGCAGTGAGTTACAGGGGTCCTACGAGCAGTACTTC. Protein: CASSELQGSYEQYF.

The chain carries TRBV5-1 and TRBJ1-2, with TRBD1 as a possible D gene (6 bases). The CDR3 spans 13 residues. Trimming shortened V by 0 bases and J by 8 bases, and 11 bases separated the two germline ends. Germline V CDR1 and CDR2: SGHRS, YFSETQ. The CDR3, as DNA: TGCGCCAGCAGCTTGGATGGAAGGGGGGGCTACACCTTC. Protein sequence: CASSLDGRGGYTF. The full variable domain, its missing parts supplied by reference TRBV5-1 and TRBJ1-2, is KAGVTQTPRYLIKTRGQQVTLSCSPISGHRSVSWYQQTPGQGLQFLFEYFSETQRNKGNFPGRFSGRQFSNSRSEMNVSTLELGDSALYLCASSLDGRGGYTFGSGTRLTVV.

V is TRBV14 and J is TRBJ2-7; 9 bases agree with TRBD1. Germline V gene lookup returns CDR1 SGHDN and CDR2 FVKESK. V lost 3 bases to trimming and J lost 6 bases; unmatched junction nucleotides: 9. The CDR3 contains 15 residues. The CDR3 loop is CASSHLKDRGGEQYF. CDR3 coding DNA: TGTGCCAGCAGCCATTTGAAGGACAGGGGAGGCGAGCAGTACTTC.

V usage is TRBV29-1 and J usage is TRBJ2-2; D is uncertain. Trimming cost V 5 bases and J 5 bases, with 12 bases left between them. The germline gives CDR1 SQVTM, CDR2 ANQGSEA. CDR3 length: 13 amino acids. CDR3 coding DNA: TGCAGCGTTCCTGGGCCCTATACCGGGGAGCTGTTTTTT. Translation: CSVPGPYTGELFF.

The V call is TRBV11-1, the J call TRBJ2-7, with 7 bases fitting TRBD2. The CDR3 extends over 16 amino acids. Germline V gene sequence: CDR1 SGHAT, CDR2 FQDESV (reference sequence). J was trimmed by 6 bases and V by 4 bases; bases with no gene match: 15. This CDR3 is CASSSSLAALNSEQYF. The CDR3 DNA reads TGTGCCAGCAGCTCCTCGCTAGCGGCCTTAAATAGCGAGCAGTACTTC.